These 3 T cell receptor beta chains were all obtained from the same sample, sequenced in a study of blood T cell repertoires in COVID-19. Clones were read by immunoSEQ multiplex PCR, and TCRdb kept only the in-frame ones, dropping some. The sample lists some 200,000 clones, 83% occurring once. Material for sequencing was peripheral blood. Receptor source: a woman in her 30s with COVID-19, enrolled during active disease.

This chain joins TRBV5-6 and TRBJ1-1; TRBD1 aligns across 10 bases. J lost 7 bases, V lost 4 bases, and 13 bases had no gene match. This CDR3 has 16 residues. Per germline, CDR1 SGHDT and CDR2 YYEEEE. This CDR3 is CASSPIAAGTGDEAFF. CDR3 DNA sequence: TGTGCCAGCAGCCCAATCGCCGCCGGGACAGGGGATGAAGCTTTCTTT.

The CDR3 sequence: CASQVGGVISNQPQHF. The CDR3 DNA reads as TGTGCCAGCCAGGTTGGGGGCGTAATAAGCAATCAGCCCCAGCATTTT. This chain uses TRBV28 with TRBJ1-5, with a tentative D call TRBD1 (6 bases). CDR3 length: 16 amino acids. Trimming stripped 8 bases from V and 1 base from J, with 18 bases between. From germline, CDR1 is MDHEN and CDR2 SYDVKM.

V is TRBV5-6 and J is TRBJ1-6; perhaps TRBD1 as D (6 bases). CDR3 length equals 14 residues. V lost 0 bases to trimming and J lost 9 bases, with 10 bases between them. Germline lookup yields CDR1 SGHDT and CDR2 YYEEEE. The CDR3 DNA follows: TGTGCCAGCAGCTTGGGTCAGGGGAGTTCACCCCTCCACTTT. This codes for CASSLGQGSSPLHF. Filled out from reference TRBV5-6 and TRBJ1-6, the complete variable domain reads DAGVTQSPTHLIKTRGQQVTLRCSPKSGHDTVSWYQQALGQGPQFIFQYYEEEERQRGNFPDRFSGHQFPNYSSELNVNALLLGDSALYLCASSLGQGSSPLHFGNGTRLTVT.